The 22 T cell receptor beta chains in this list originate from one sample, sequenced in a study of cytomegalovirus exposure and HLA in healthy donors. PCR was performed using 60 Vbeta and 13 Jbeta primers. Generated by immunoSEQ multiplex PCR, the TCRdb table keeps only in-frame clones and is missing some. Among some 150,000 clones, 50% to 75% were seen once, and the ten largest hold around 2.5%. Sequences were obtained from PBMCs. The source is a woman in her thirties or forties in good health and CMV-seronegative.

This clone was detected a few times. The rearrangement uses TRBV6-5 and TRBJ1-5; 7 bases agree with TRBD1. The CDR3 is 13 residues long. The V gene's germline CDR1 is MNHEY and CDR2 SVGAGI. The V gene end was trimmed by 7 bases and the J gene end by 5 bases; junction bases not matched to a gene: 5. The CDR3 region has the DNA TGTGCCAGCACTACAGGGGCTCATCAGCCCCAGCATTTT. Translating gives CASTTGAHQPQHF.

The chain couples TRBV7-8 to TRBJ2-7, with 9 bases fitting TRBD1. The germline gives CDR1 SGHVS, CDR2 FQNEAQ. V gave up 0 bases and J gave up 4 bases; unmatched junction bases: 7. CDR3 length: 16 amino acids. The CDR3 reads CASSLAGQGISYEQYF. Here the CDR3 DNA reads TGTGCCAGCAGCTTAGCGGGACAGGGAATCTCTTACGAGCAGTACTTC.

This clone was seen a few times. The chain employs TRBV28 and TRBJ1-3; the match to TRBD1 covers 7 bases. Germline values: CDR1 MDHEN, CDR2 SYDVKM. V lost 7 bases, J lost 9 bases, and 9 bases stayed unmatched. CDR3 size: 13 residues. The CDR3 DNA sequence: TGTGCCAGCATAGGGGGCAGGTGGAGCACCATATATTTT. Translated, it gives CASIGGRWSTIYF.

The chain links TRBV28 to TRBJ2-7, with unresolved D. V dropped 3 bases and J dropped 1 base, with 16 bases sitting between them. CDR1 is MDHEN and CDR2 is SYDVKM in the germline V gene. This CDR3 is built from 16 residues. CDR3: CASSLPPGVASYEQYF. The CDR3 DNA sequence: TGTGCCAGCAGTTTGCCTCCAGGTGTCGCTTCCTACGAGCAGTACTTC.

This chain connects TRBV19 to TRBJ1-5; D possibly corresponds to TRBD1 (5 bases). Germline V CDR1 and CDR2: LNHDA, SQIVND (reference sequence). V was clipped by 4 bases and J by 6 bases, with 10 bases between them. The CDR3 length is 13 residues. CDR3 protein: CASSKGLGQPQHF. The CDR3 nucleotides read TGTGCCAGTAGTAAGGGGCTAGGTCAGCCCCAGCATTTT.

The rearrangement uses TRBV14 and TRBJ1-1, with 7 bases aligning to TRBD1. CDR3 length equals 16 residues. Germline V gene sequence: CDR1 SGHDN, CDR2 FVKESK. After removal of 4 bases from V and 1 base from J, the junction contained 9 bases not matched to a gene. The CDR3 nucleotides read TGTGCCAGCAGCCCCTTGAAGGGGGCGGCGAACACTGAAGCTTTCTTT. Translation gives CASSPLKGAANTEAFF.

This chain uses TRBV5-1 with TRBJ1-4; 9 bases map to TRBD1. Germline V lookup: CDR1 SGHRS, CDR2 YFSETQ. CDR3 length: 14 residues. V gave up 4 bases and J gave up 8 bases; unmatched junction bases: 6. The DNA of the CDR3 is TGCGCCAGCAGCACGGGACAGGGACAGGAAAAACTGTTTTTT. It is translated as CASSTGQGQEKLFF.

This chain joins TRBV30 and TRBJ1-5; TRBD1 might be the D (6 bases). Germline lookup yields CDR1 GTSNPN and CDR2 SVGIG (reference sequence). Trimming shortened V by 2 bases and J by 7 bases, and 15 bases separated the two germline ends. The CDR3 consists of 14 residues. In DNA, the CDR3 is TGTGCCTGGAGTACTACACAGGGTGCGCAGCCCCAGCATTTT. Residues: CAWSTTQGAQPQHF.

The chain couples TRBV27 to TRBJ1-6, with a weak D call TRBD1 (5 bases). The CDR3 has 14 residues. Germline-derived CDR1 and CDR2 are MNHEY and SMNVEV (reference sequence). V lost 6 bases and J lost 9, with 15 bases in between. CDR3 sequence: CASSPQGIGSPLHF. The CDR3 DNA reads TGTGCCAGCAGCCCCCAGGGCATCGGTTCACCCCTCCACTTT.

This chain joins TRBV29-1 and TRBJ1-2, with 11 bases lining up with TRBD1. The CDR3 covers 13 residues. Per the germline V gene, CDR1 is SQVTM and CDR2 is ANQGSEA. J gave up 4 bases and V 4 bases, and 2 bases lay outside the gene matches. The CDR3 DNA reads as TGCAGCGTTGGGACAGGGGGCTCCTATGGCTACACCTTC. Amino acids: CSVGTGGSYGYTF.

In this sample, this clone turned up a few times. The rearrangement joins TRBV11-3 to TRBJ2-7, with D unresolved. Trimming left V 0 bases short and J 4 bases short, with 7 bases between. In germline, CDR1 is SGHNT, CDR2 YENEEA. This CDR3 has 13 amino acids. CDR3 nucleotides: TGTGCCAGCAGCTTAGATCACGGGTACGAGCAGTACTTC. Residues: CASSLDHGYEQYF.

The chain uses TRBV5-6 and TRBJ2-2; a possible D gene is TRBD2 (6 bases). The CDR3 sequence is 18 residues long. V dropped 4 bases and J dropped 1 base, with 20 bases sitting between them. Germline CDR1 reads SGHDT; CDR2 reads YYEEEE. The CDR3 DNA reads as TGTGCCAGCAGCCCGTATTTCACCGGGGGTGAGAACACCGGGGAGCTGTTTTTT. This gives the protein CASSPYFTGGENTGELFF.

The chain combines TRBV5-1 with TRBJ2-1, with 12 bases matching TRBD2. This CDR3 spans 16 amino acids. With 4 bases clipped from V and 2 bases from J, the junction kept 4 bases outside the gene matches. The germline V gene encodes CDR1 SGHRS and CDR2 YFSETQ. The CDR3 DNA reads TGCGCCAGCAGCCTGACTAGCGGGGGCCCCTACAATGAGCAGTTCTTC. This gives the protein CASSLTSGGPYNEQFF.

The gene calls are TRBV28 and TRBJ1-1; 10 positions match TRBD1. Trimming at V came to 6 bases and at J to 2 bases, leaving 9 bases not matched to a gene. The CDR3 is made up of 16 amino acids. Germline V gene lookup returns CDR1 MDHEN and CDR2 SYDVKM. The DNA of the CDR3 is TGTGCCAGCAGATCTTACAGGACAGGGGGAAACACTGAAGCTTTCTTT. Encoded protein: CASRSYRTGGNTEAFF.

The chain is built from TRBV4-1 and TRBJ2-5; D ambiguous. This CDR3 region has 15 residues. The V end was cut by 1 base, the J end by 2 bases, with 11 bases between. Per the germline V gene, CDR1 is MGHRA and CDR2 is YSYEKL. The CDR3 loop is CASSQGVRVQETQYF. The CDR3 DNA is TGCGCCAGCAGCCAAGGAGTACGGGTACAAGAGACCCAGTACTTC.

The CDR3 is CATPKGESSGANVLTF. The CDR3 bases are TGTGCCACCCCCAAGGGGGAGAGCTCTGGGGCCAACGTCCTGACTTTC. This rearrangement joins TRBV7-9 to TRBJ2-6; TRBD1 might be the D (6 bases). V lost 10 bases to trimming and J lost 0 bases, with 16 bases between them. The CDR3 is 16 amino acids. Per germline, CDR1 SEHNR and CDR2 FQNEAQ (reference sequence).

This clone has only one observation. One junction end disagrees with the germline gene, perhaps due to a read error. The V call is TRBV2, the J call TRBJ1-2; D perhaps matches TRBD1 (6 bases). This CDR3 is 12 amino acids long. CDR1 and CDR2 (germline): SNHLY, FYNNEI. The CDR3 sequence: CASRDRLYGYTF. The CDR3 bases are TGTGCCAGCAGGGACAGATTATATGGTTACACCTTC.

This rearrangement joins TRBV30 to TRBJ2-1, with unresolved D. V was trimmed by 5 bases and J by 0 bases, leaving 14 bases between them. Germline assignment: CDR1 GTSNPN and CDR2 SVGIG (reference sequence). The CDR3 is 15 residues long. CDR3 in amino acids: CAWGIRLSSYNEQFF. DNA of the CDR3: TGTGCCTGGGGAATACGACTGAGCTCCTACAATGAGCAGTTCTTC.

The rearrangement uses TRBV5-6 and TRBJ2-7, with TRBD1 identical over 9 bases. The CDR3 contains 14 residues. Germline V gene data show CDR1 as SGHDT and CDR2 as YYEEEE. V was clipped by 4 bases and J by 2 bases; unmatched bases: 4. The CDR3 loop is CASSPGTGTYEQYF. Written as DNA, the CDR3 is TGTGCCAGCAGCCCCGGGACAGGGACCTACGAGCAGTACTTC.

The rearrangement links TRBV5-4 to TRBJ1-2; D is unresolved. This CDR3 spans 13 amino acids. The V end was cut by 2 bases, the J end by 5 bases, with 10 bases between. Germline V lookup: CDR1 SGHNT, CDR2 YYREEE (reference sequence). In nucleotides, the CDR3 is TGTGCCAGCAGCTTAAGCGGCGGGTATGGCTACACCTTC. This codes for CASSLSGGYGYTF.

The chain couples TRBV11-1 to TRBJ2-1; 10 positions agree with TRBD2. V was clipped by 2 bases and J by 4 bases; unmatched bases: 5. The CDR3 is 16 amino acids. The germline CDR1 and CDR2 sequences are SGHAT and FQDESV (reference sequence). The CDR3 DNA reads TGTGCCAGCAGCTTATCCGGGACTAGCGAATACAATGAGCAGTTCTTC. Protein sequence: CASSLSGTSEYNEQFF.

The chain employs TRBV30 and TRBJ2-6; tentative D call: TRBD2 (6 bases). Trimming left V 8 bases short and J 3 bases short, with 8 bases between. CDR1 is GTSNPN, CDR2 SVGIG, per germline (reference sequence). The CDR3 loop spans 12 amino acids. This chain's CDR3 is CAGGNGANVLTF. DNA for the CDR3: TGTGCCGGGGGGAATGGGGCCAACGTCCTGACTTTC. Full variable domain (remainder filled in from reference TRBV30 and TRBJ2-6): SQTIHQWPATLVQPVGSPLSLECTVEGTSNPNLYWYRQAAGRGLQLLFYSVGIGQISSEVPQNLSASRPQDRQFILSSKKLLLSDSGFYLCAGGNGANVLTFGAGSRLTVL.